This T cell receptor beta chain stems from a study of shared clonotypes between healthy human individuals. The run depth of the assay was deep. Ten immunoSEQ deep assay plates were used by the authors to sequence unsorted PBMC DNA. Only in-frame clones appear in the TCRdb table, and some are missing; sequencing was by immunoSEQ multiplex PCR. The sample holds about 450,000 clones, about 80% seen once. The CDR3 totals 18 residues. Germline V CDR1 and CDR2: LGHNA, YNFKEQ. V lost 1 base and J lost 4; bases outside the gene matches: 9. Caucasian adults residing in Nashville, Tennessee made up all the donors.

Sequenced input: PBMCs. This sequence originates from a woman aged 40 to 50 in good health. Some clones in this sample may be carry-over from other donors' samples. The rearrangement links TRBV4-2 to TRBJ2-2; TRBD2 aligns across 10 bases. The CDR3 nucleotides read TGTGCCAGCAGCCAAGGAGGTGCTAGCGGGAGTGTCACCGGGGAGCTGTTTTTT. Its protein product is CASSQGGASGSVTGELFF.